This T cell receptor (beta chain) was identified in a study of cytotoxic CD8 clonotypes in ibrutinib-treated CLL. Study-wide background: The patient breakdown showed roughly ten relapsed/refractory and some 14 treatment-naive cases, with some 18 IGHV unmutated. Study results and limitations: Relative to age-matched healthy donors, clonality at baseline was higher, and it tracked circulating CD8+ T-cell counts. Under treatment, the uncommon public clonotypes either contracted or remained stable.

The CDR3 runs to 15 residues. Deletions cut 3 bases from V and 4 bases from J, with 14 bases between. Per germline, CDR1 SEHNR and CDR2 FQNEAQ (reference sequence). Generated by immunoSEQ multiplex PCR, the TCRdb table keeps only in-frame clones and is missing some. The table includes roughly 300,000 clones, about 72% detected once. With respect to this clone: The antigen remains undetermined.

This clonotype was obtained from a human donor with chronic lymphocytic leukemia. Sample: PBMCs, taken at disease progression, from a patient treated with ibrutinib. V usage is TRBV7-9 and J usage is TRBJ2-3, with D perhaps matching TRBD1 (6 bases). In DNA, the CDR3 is TGTGCCAGCAGCTTGCCGGACAGTCCTCCAGATACGCAGTATTTT. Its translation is CASSLPDSPPDTQYF.